This entry lists 27 T cell receptor beta chains sequenced from one sample in a study of T-cell reconstitution after alpha-beta-depleted transplantation in children. Unique molecular identifiers were used in preparing the TCRbeta library. MiXCR, applied by TCRdb to the PCR reads, yields one record per CDR3 protein. The table shows about 610,000 distinct CDR3 sequences, with about 10% occurring only once. Sequenced here: PBMCs from the stem cell graft donor, sampled from the stem cell graft. The receptors were sampled from a human donor who donated a stem cell graft to a child with acute myeloid leukemia.

This clonotype turned up a few times. This chain joins TRBV7-8 and TRBJ1-5; 10 nucleotides agree with TRBD1. The germline V gene has CDR1 SGHVS and CDR2 FQNEAQ. The CDR3 spans 16 residues. V was pared by 1 base and J by 3 bases, with 3 bases of the junction left unmatched. The DNA of the CDR3 is TGTGCCAGCAGCTTAGTCGGACAGGGGGTCAATCAGCCCCAGCATTTT. Translated: CASSLVGQGVNQPQHF.

Of note for this clonotype: A much larger clone lies one base from this, so it may be a read error. No conserved phenylalanine or tryptophan ends this CDR3, so it is likely a read error. This rearrangement joins TRBV5-1 to TRBJ2-5, with 7 positions matching TRBD2. Germline V CDR1 and CDR2: SGHRS, YFSETQ. This CDR3 region has 14 residues. Trimming at V came to 4 bases and at J to 5 bases, leaving 8 bases not matched to a gene. The CDR3 DNA is TGCGCCAGCAGCAAGCGGGACCTCAAGGAGACCCAGTACTAC. Protein sequence: CASSKRDLKETQYY.

This clonotype was counted a few times. The V and J genes are TRBV20-1 and TRBJ1-1; 8 bases agree with TRBD1. The V and J ends lost 6 bases and 8 bases, in that order; junction bases with no gene match: 11. This CDR3 spans 13 amino acids. Germline CDR1 is DFQATT and CDR2 is SNEGSKA (reference sequence). In DNA, the CDR3 is TGCAGTGCACCCTCGTGGCAGGGGGCGGAAGCTTTCTTT. It translates to CSAPSWQGAEAFF.

The V gene is TRBV13, the J gene TRBJ2-7; D gene unclear. Germline values: CDR1 PRHDT, CDR2 FYEKMQ (reference sequence). The CDR3 consists of 13 residues. The ends were cut back, 3 bases at V and 0 bases at J, with 6 bases in the middle. CDR3 region: CASSFPNSYEQYF. The DNA for the CDR3 is TGTGCCAGCAGCTTCCCGAACTCCTACGAGCAGTACTTC. The entire variable domain, with the rest obtained from reference TRBV13 and TRBJ2-7, is as follows: AAGVIQSPRHLIKEKRETATLKCYPIPRHDTVYWYQQGPGQDPQFLISFYEKMQSDKGSIPDRFSAQQFSDYHSELNMSSLELGDSALYFCASSFPNSYEQYFGPGTRLTVT.

V is TRBV12-3 or TRBV12-4 and J is TRBJ1-1; TRBD1 is a possible D gene (5 bases). V lost 6 bases and J lost 1, with 12 bases in between. The CDR3 sequence is 14 residues long. The CDR3 nucleotides read TGTGCCAGCAGCTGGGCGGGGGGGAACACTGAAGCTTTCTTT. Its translation: CASSWAGGNTEAFF.

This chain connects TRBV30 to TRBJ2-7; D may match TRBD1 or TRBD2 (5 bases each). Germline V gives CDR1 GTSNPN, CDR2 SVGIG (reference sequence). Trimming shortened V by 0 bases and J by 6 bases, and 15 bases separated the two germline ends. CDR3 length: 14 amino acids. CDR3 in DNA: TGTGCCTGGAGTGTCTCCGGGGCCGGAGGCGAGCAGTACTTC. Its protein product is CAWSVSGAGGEQYF.

A few counts support this clonotype. This chain links TRBV7-2 with TRBJ2-7; 12 bases match TRBD2. The CDR3 is 15 amino acids. CDR1 and CDR2 (germline): SGHTA, FQGNSA. The ends lost 3 bases at V and 6 bases at J; junction bases unmatched: 6. CDR3 bases: TGTGCCAGCAGCTTCCCTAGCGGGAGGGCCCGCGAGCAGTACTTC. This gives the protein CASSFPSGRAREQYF.

This clonotype has only a few counts. This sequence joins TRBV12-3 or TRBV12-4 and TRBJ2-7; perhaps TRBD2 as D (6 bases). The ends were cut back, 6 bases at V and 3 bases at J, with 15 bases in the middle. The CDR3 is made up of 14 amino acids. The CDR3 sequence: CASRQRGTSYEQYF. DNA of the CDR3: TGTGCCAGCAGACAACGCGGGACCAGCTACGAGCAGTACTTC.

This chain uses TRBV11-2 with TRBJ2-7; 7 nucleotides line up with TRBD2. Germline loops: CDR1 SGHAT, CDR2 FQNNGV. The CDR3 has 16 residues. V dropped 3 bases and J dropped 0; count of bases not matched to a gene: 8. The CDR3 DNA reads TGTGCCAGCAGCTTTCAAGCGGGACTGAGCTCCTACGAGCAGTACTTC. Residues: CASSFQAGLSSYEQYF. Full variable domain (remainder filled in from reference TRBV11-2 and TRBJ2-7): EAGVAQSPRYKIIEKRQSVAFWCNPISGHATLYWYQQILGQGPKLLIQFQNNGVVDDSQLPKDRFSAERLKGVDSTLKIQPAKLEDSAVYLCASSFQAGLSSYEQYFGPGTRLTVT.

A word on this clonotype: One junction end disagrees with the germline gene, perhaps due to a read error. This chain connects TRBV6-5 to TRBJ2-4, with 9 nucleotides matching TRBD1. The CDR3 totals 13 residues. Germline lookup yields CDR1 MNHEY and CDR2 SVGAGI. The CDR3 DNA follows: TGTGCCAGCAATTACAGGGGGCTGGACATTCAGTACTTC. As protein: CASNYRGLDIQYF.

This clonotype was observed at least ten times. This chain links TRBV20-1 with TRBJ2-3; 8 bases map to TRBD1. The CDR3 contains 15 residues. CDR1 and CDR2 (germline): DFQATT, SNEGSKA (reference sequence). V was clipped by 3 bases and J by 6 bases; unmatched bases: 11. CDR3 in amino acids: CSARTGERIKDTQYF. In DNA, the CDR3 is TGCAGTGCTAGGACAGGGGAGAGGATTAAGGATACGCAGTATTTT.

Only a few counts were recorded for this clonotype. The chain recombines TRBV12-3 or TRBV12-4 with TRBJ2-3; no reliable D call. Trimming shortened V by 2 bases and J by 8 bases, and 14 bases separated the two germline ends. CDR3 length: 14 residues. CDR3 loop: CASSLNSPSSTQYF. As DNA, the CDR3 is TGTGCCAGCAGTTTAAACAGTCCATCGAGTACGCAGTATTTT.

This clonotype was observed at least ten times. The rearrangement joins TRBV20-1 to TRBJ2-1; no clear D gene. Germline CDR1 and CDR2: DFQATT and SNEGSKA (reference sequence). The CDR3 has 12 amino acids. Trimming cost V 5 bases and J 11 bases, with 16 bases left between them. The CDR3 DNA is TGCAGTGCTGGCGTGAGCAAATGGCAGCAGTTCTTC. This gives the protein CSAGVSKWQQFF.

The sample holds a few counts of this clonotype. This chain connects TRBV4-2 to TRBJ2-1, with 12 bases fitting TRBD2. The CDR3 is 14 amino acids. J gave up 13 bases and V 1 base, and 5 bases lay outside the gene matches. CDR1 and CDR2 (germline): LGHNA, YNFKEQ. CDR3: CASSQGGTSGFQFF. CDR3 DNA: TGTGCCAGCAGCCAAGGAGGGACTAGCGGGTTTCAGTTCTTC.

In this sample, this clonotype turned up a few times. V gene TRBV5-1 combines with J gene TRBJ2-2, with D uncertain. The CDR3 covers 14 residues. Germline loops: CDR1 SGHRS, CDR2 YFSETQ. Trimming pared 3 bases from V and 5 bases from J, leaving 11 bases between. The CDR3 DNA follows: TGCGCCAGCAGCTCGAGGCTAGGAACCGGGGAGCTGTTTTTT. Its protein is CASSSRLGTGELFF.

This clonotype was counted a few times. The chain links TRBV6-2 or TRBV6-3 to TRBJ2-1, with 7 bases fitting TRBD2. The length of the CDR3 is 13 residues. Germline loops: CDR1 MNHEY, CDR2 SVGEGT. V lost 6 bases and J lost 9; bases outside the gene matches: 8. The CDR3 loop reads CASSPTPSGEQFF. The CDR3 DNA follows: TGTGCCAGCAGCCCAACCCCTAGCGGTGAGCAGTTCTTC.

This clonotype occurred a few times. This rearrangement joins TRBV12-3 or TRBV12-4 to TRBJ2-4, with D hard to call. V dropped 3 bases and J dropped 8 bases, with 5 bases sitting between them. The CDR3 sequence is 11 residues long. CDR3: CASSFIDIQYF. CDR3 bases: TGTGCCAGCAGTTTTATTGACATTCAGTACTTC.

There are a few counts of this clonotype. The chain uses TRBV7-2 and TRBJ2-3; D not resolved. Trimming stripped 5 bases from V and 3 bases from J, with 12 bases between. The CDR3 loop spans 14 amino acids. Looked up from germline, CDR1 is SGHTA and CDR2 is FQGNSA. CDR3 loop: CASSALMRTDTQYF. For the CDR3, the DNA is TGTGCCAGCAGCGCCCTAATGAGAACAGATACGCAGTATTTT.

This clonotype was observed many times. The J gene is TRBJ2-5, the V gene TRBV7-9; D perhaps matches TRBD1 (5 bases). Looked up from germline, CDR1 is SEHNR and CDR2 is FQNEAQ (reference sequence). V lost 4 bases and J 2 bases, leaving 11 bases between the germline ends. There are 14 residues in the CDR3. In DNA, the CDR3 is TGTGCCAGCAGCTGGGTGGACATTCAAGAGACCCAGTACTTC. It specifies CASSWVDIQETQYF. Based on the CDR3 plus reference TRBV7-9 and TRBJ2-5, the full variable domain is DTGVSQNPRHKITKRGQNVTFRCDPISEHNRLYWYRQTLGQGPEFLTYFQNEAQLEKSRLLSDRFSAERPKGSFSTLEIQRTEQGDSAMYLCASSWVDIQETQYFGPGTRLLVL.

The sample holds many counts of this clonotype. The rearrangement links TRBV20-1 to TRBJ2-5, with D possibly TRBD2 on 6 matching bases. The V gene lost 1 base and the J gene lost 1 base, with 10 bases spanning the gap. Germline V gene sequence: CDR1 DFQATT, CDR2 SNEGSKA (reference sequence). The CDR3 covers 14 residues. The CDR3 here is CSARVGRTQETQYF. CDR3 coding DNA: TGCAGTGCTAGAGTTGGGAGGACCCAAGAGACCCAGTACTTC.

The chain has TRBV7-2 and TRBJ2-3; D could derive from TRBD1 or TRBD2 (5 bases each). V lost 3 bases, J lost 2 bases, and 12 bases lay in between. CDR1 is SGHTA and CDR2 is FQGNSA in the germline V gene. The CDR3 loop spans 15 amino acids. The CDR3 protein is CASSLWGLITDTQYF. The CDR3 bases are TGTGCCAGCAGCTTGTGGGGGTTAATCACAGATACGCAGTATTTT. Filled out from reference TRBV7-2 and TRBJ2-3, the complete variable domain reads GAGVSQSPSNKVTEKGKDVELRCDPISGHTALYWYRQSLGQGLEFLIYFQGNSAPDKSGLPSDRFSAERTGGSVSTLTIQRTQQEDSAVYLCASSLWGLITDTQYFGPGTRLTVL.

The rearrangement uses TRBV4-2 and TRBJ2-7, with D unclear. Germline V gives CDR1 LGHNA, CDR2 YNFKEQ. This CDR3 is 17 amino acids long. V lost 0 bases to trimming and J lost 4 bases, with 19 bases between them. CDR3 sequence: CASSQDLIGQEQYEQYF. The CDR3 DNA follows: TGTGCCAGCAGCCAAGATTTAATTGGGCAGGAGCAGTACGAGCAGTACTTC.

This clonotype was observed a handful of times. This chain links TRBV2 with TRBJ2-3, with 7 bases identical to TRBD2. The CDR3 extends over 16 amino acids. Germline assignment: CDR1 SNHLY and CDR2 FYNNEI. V gave up 2 bases and J gave up 5 bases; unmatched junction bases: 10. The CDR3 bases are TGTGCCAGCAGTGAAAATCTTTGGCGGGAGAGAGATACGCAGTATTTT. Residues: CASSENLWRERDTQYF.

The chain couples TRBV6-2 or TRBV6-3 to TRBJ2-3, with TRBD2 matching 9 bases. The V segment lost 2 bases and the J segment 3 bases; nucleotides outside the gene matches: 12. Germline CDR1 MNHEY, CDR2 SVGEGT. This CDR3 has 18 amino acids. The DNA of the CDR3 is TGTGCCAGCAGTTACCCCCGGGGGATAGCGGGAGAAACAGATACGCAGTATTTT. Translation: CASSYPRGIAGETDTQYF.

The V gene is TRBV5-5, the J gene TRBJ2-5; possible D gene TRBD1, 5 bases. The V end lost 1 base, the J end lost 7 bases, and 14 bases lay between the germline ends. Germline assignment: CDR1 SGHKS and CDR2 YYEKEE (reference sequence). CDR3 length: 14 residues. For the CDR3, the DNA is TGTGCCAGCAGCTTGCACCAACAGGTTGGGACCCAGTACTTC. It is translated as CASSLHQQVGTQYF.

This chain uses TRBV20-1 with TRBJ1-1; D perhaps matches TRBD1 (5 bases). With 4 bases removed from V and 5 bases from J, the gap between germline ends came to 11 bases. Germline V gene data show CDR1 as DFQATT and CDR2 as SNEGSKA (reference sequence). This CDR3 spans 12 amino acids. The CDR3 DNA sequence: TGCAGTGCTAAAAGTGGGGGGACTGAAGCTTTCTTT. It encodes CSAKSGGTEAFF.

This clonotype has just a few counts. The V gene is TRBV16, the J gene TRBJ1-4, with D possibly being TRBD1 (5 bases). CDR1 is KGHSY and CDR2 is FQNENV in the germline V gene. The CDR3 is made up of 15 amino acids. V lost 1 base and J 7 bases, leaving 13 bases between the germline ends. The CDR3 DNA reads TGTGCCAGCAGCCAATTCGGAGGCAGGGTTGAAAAACTGTTTTTT. Protein sequence: CASSQFGGRVEKLFF.